The T cell receptor (beta chain) under discussion was sequenced for a study of blood T cell repertoires in COVID-19. Original analysis: Amplification with reference gene primers provided the estimates of nucleated cell counts. The assay was immunoSEQ multiplex PCR, and TCRdb's table has in-frame clones only and misses some. From that table come the V and J calls and clone size; the DNA was used to work out D and trimming. The sample yields 200,000 to 300,000 clones, 92% seen once. Germline CDR1 SGHAT, CDR2 FQNNGV. Trimming took 5 bases from V and 4 from J; bases not matched to a gene: 3. This CDR3 region has 14 residues.

The sequence came from a man aged 30 to 45 with COVID-19, enrolled during active disease. The sequenced sample consisted of peripheral blood. The V gene is TRBV11-2, the J gene TRBJ1-2, with 11 bases that match TRBD1. Here the CDR3 DNA reads TGTGCCAGCAGCCCAGGGACAGGGGGCTATGGCTACACCTTC. This encodes CASSPGTGGYGYTF. The variable domain in full, with the rest retrieved from reference TRBV11-2 and TRBJ1-2, is EAGVAQSPRYKIIEKRQSVAFWCNPISGHATLYWYQQILGQGPKLLIQFQNNGVVDDSQLPKDRFSAERLKGVDSTLKIQPAKLEDSAVYLCASSPGTGGYGYTFGSGTRLTVV.